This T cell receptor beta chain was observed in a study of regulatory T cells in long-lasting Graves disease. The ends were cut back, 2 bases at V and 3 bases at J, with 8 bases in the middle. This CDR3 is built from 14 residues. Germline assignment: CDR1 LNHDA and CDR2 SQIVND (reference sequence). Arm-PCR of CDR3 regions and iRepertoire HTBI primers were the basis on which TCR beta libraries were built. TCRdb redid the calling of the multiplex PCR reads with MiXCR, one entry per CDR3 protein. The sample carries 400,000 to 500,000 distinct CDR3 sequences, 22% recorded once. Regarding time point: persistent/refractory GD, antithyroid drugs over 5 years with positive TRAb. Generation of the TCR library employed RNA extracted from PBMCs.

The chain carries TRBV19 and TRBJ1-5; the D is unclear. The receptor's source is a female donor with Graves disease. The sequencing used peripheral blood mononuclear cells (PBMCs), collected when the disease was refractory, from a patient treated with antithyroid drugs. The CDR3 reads CASSILLHNQPQHF. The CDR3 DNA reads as TGTGCCAGTAGTATATTACTTCACAATCAGCCCCAGCATTTT. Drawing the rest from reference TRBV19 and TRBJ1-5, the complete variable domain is DGGITQSPKYLFRKEGQNVTLSCEQNLNHDAMYWYRQDPGQGLRLIYYSQIVNDFQKGDIAEGYSVSREKKESFPLTVTSAQKNPTAFYLCASSILLHNQPQHFGDGTRLSIL.